This T cell receptor beta chain comes out of a study of neurological immune-mediated disorders. Whole-study findings and limits: Whereas HTLV-1-associated myelopathy showed the most TCR clonal expansion, multiple sclerosis showed the least, with levels below those of healthy controls.

Germline lookup yields CDR1 SGDLS and CDR2 YYNGEE. V was clipped by 0 bases and J by 7 bases; unmatched bases: 8. This CDR3 is built from 15 residues. In TCRdb, the 5' RACE reads were re-called with MiXCR into one record per CDR3 protein. The repertoire consists of 85,000 to 90,000 distinct CDR3 sequences, with approximately 3.5% occurring once and the leading ten covering 2.5% to 3%. This clonotype was detected many times. Its target is not known. The clonotype originates from a woman in her forties or fifties with multiple sclerosis. The V call is TRBV9, the J call TRBJ1-2; TRBD1 agrees at 8 bases. Sequenced: PBMCs. CDR3: CASSVGGQGALGYTF. In DNA, the CDR3 is TGTGCCAGCAGCGTAGGGGGGCAGGGGGCGCTTGGCTACACCTTC.